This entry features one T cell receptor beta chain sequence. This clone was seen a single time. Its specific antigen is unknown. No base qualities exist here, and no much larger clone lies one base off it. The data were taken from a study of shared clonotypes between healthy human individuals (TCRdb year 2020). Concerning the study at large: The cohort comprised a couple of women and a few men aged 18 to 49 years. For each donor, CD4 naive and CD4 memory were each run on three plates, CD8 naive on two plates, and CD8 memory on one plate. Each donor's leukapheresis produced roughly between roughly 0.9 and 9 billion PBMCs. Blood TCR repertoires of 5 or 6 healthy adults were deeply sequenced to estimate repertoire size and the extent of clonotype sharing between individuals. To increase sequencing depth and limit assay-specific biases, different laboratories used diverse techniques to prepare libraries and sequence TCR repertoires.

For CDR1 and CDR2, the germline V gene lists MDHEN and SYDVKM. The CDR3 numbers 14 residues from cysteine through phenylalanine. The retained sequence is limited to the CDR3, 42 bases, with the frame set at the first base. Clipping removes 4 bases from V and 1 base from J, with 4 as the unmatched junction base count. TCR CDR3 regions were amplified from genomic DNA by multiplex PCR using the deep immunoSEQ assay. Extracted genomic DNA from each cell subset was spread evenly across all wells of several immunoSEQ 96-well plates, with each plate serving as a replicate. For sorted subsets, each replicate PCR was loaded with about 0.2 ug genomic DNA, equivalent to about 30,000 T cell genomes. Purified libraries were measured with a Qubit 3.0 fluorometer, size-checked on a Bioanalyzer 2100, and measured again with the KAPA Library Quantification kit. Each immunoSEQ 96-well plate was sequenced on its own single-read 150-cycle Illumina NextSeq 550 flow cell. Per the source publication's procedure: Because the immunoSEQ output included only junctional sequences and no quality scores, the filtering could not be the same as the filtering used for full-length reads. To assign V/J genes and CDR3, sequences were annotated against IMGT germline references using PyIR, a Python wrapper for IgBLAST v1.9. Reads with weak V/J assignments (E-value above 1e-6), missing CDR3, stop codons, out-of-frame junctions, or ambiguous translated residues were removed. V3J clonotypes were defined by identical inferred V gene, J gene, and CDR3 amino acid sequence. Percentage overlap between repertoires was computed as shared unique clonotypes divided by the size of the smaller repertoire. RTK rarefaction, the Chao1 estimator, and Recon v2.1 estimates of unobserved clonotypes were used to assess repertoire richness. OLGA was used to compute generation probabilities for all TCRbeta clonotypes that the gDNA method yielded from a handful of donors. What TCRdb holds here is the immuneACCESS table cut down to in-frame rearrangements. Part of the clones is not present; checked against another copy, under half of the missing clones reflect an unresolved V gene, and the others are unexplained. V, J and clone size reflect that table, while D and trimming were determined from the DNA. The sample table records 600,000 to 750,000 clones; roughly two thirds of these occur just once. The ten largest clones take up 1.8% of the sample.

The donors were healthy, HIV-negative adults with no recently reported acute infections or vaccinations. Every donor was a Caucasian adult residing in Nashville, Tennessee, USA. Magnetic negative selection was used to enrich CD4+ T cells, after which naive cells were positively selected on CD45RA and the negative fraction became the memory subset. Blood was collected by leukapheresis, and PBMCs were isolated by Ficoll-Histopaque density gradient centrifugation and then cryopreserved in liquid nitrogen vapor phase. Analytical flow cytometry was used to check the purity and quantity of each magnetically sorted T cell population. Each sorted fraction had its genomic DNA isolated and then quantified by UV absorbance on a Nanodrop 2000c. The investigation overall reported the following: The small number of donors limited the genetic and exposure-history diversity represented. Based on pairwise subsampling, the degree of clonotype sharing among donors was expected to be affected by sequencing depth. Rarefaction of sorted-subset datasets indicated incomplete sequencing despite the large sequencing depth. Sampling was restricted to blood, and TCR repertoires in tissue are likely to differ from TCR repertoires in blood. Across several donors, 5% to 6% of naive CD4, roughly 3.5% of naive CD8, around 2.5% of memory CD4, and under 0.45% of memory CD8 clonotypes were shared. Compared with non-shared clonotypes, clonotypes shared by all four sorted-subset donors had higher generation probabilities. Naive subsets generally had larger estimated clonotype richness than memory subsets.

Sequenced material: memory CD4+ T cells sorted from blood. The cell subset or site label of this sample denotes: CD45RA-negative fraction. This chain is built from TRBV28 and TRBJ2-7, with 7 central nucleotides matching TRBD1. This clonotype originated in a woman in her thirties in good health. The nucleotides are TGTGCCAGCAGTTCGGGACAGCTATCCTACGAGCAGTACTTC. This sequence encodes CASSSGQLSYEQYF.